These 26 T cell receptor beta chains were all obtained from the same sample, sequenced in a study of blood T cell repertoires in COVID-19. Data came from immunoSEQ multiplex PCR; TCRdb stores just in-frame clones and leaves some out. The sample contains approximately 230,000 clones, about nine tenths of which appear only once. The sequencing sample was made of peripheral blood. Receptors were obtained from a man aged 30 to 45 who had recovered from COVID-19.

This chain joins TRBV7-2 and TRBJ2-7; 8 bases agree with TRBD2. This CDR3 is 16 amino acids long. From germline, CDR1 is SGHTA and CDR2 FQGNSA. V trimming: 2 bases; J trimming: 6 bases; junction bases outside the gene matches: 12. The CDR3 coding sequence is TGTGCCAGCAGCTTAACCCGGAGAAGACTAGCGACCGAGCAGTACTTC. Residues: CASSLTRRRLATEQYF.

This chain links TRBV5-1 with TRBJ2-7; the D is unclear. The CDR3 runs 15 residues. Germline loops: CDR1 SGHRS, CDR2 YFSETQ. V was cut by 0 bases and J by 3 bases, with 13 bases left in between. CDR3 coding DNA: TGCGCCAGCAGCTTGGGGCCTCAAGTGGTCTACGAGCAGTACTTC. Amino acids: CASSLGPQVVYEQYF.

The chain is built from TRBV6-1 and TRBJ1-5, with D possibly matching TRBD1 (5 bases). The CDR3 sequence is 16 residues long. Germline values: CDR1 MNHNS, CDR2 SASEGT. V dropped 2 bases and J dropped 4 bases, with 15 bases sitting between them. The DNA of the CDR3 is TGTGCCAGCAGTGAACTTTGGGCAGGGCCGAATCAGCCCCAGCATTTT. This codes for CASSELWAGPNQPQHF.

This clone came up once. The chain couples TRBV5-1 to TRBJ2-2; D possibly corresponds to TRBD2 (6 bases). The V end was cut by 1 base, the J end by 6 bases, with 7 bases between. This CDR3 is 13 amino acids long. Germline loops: CDR1 SGHRS, CDR2 YFSETQ. The chain's CDR3 is CASSLREAGELFF. The CDR3 DNA reads TGCGCCAGCAGCTTGAGGGAGGCCGGGGAGCTGTTTTTT. Based on the CDR3 plus reference TRBV5-1 and TRBJ2-2, the full variable domain is KAGVTQTPRYLIKTRGQQVTLSCSPISGHRSVSWYQQTPGQGLQFLFEYFSETQRNKGNFPGRFSGRQFSNSRSEMNVSTLELGDSALYLCASSLREAGELFFGEGSRLTVL.

The V and J genes are TRBV6-1 and TRBJ2-7; 12 nucleotides match TRBD1. The CDR3 contains 16 residues. V shed 2 bases, J shed 4 bases, and the junction held 6 bases outside the gene matches. Germline V gene lookup returns CDR1 MNHNS and CDR2 SASEGT. CDR3 bases: TGTGCCAGCAGTGAATCCGGGACAGGGGGCGGGTACGAGCAGTACTTC. It yields the protein CASSESGTGGGYEQYF.

The rearrangement uses TRBV5-1 and TRBJ2-5; 8 bases line up with TRBD1. CDR3 size: 16 residues. Germline values: CDR1 SGHRS, CDR2 YFSETQ. Trimming cost V 7 bases and J 2 bases; bases outside gene matches: 13. DNA for the CDR3: TGCGCCAGCGGACCCGGACAGGGACTTCCACAAGAGACCCAGTACTTC. The encoded protein is CASGPGQGLPQETQYF.

This clone was recorded only once. The chain joins TRBV21-1 to TRBJ2-7; the DNA was not compared with TRBD1, the D call given in the table. TRBV21-1 is deemed a pseudogene. The CDR3 covers 18 residues. CDR3: CASSPRTGTLGANCEQYF. The DNA of the CDR3 is TGTGCCAGCAGCCCCCGGACAGGGACGTTGGGGGCTAACTGCGAGCAGTACTTC.

The chain carries TRBV7-8 and TRBJ1-4, with D possibly matching TRBD1 (5 bases). The germline CDR1 and CDR2 sequences are SGHVS and FQNEAQ. The CDR3 consists of 13 residues. Trimming removed 2 bases from V and 5 bases from J, with 6 bases in between. The CDR3 loop is CASSLSGNEKLFF. DNA for the CDR3: TGTGCCAGCAGCTTATCAGGGAATGAAAAACTGTTTTTT.

The rearrangement joins TRBV18 to TRBJ1-3; D gene unclear. Germline CDR1 is KGHSH and CDR2 is LQKENI. The germline V and J ends were trimmed by 7 bases and 0 bases, with 13 bases remaining between them. This CDR3 is 15 amino acids long. For the CDR3, the DNA is TGTGCCAGCTTCACGGGAACTAGCTCTGGAAACACCATATATTTT. Its translation: CASFTGTSSGNTIYF.

This chain's CDR3 is CASSTRGARGEQFF. CDR3 in DNA: TGCGCCAGCAGTACCAGGGGGGCCCGAGGAGAGCAGTTCTTC. The chain has TRBV10-1 and TRBJ2-1, with a tentative D call TRBD1 (7 bases). V was shortened by 5 bases and J by 10 bases, with 18 bases between the two germline ends. Per germline, CDR1 WNHNN and CDR2 SYGVQD (reference sequence). This CDR3 region has 14 residues.

The chain couples TRBV19 to TRBJ1-4; 7 bases align to TRBD1. There are 13 residues in the CDR3. The J segment lost 8 bases and the V segment lost 9 bases, leaving 9 bases of the junction unmatched. Germline CDR1 LNHDA, CDR2 SQIVND (reference sequence). The CDR3 DNA reads TGTGCCAGCTCTGGACAGGTTCGAGAAAAACTGTTTTTT. Protein product: CASSGQVREKLFF.

J is TRBJ1-5 and V is TRBV11-2; 9 nucleotides align to TRBD1. Trimming took 5 bases from V and 4 from J; bases not matched to a gene: 3. Germline V gene data show CDR1 as SGHAT and CDR2 as FQNNGV. The CDR3 runs 14 residues. CDR3 sequence (DNA): TGTGCCAGCAGCGTCGACAGGGGGAATCAGCCCCAGCATTTT. Its protein product is CASSVDRGNQPQHF.

The chain is built from TRBV5-4 and TRBJ1-6, with D maybe TRBD1 (6 bases). The length of the CDR3 is 14 residues. Looked up from germline, CDR1 is SGHNT and CDR2 is YYREEE (reference sequence). V was shortened by 6 bases and J by 6 bases, with 13 bases between the two germline ends. The CDR3 spells CASNGGGINSPLHF. CDR3 bases: TGTGCCAGCAACGGGGGGGGCATTAATTCACCCCTCCACTTT.

V is TRBV5-1 and J is TRBJ2-4; 10 positions agree with TRBD2. The CDR3 is made up of 16 amino acids. The V segment lost 0 bases and the J segment 6 bases; nucleotides outside the gene matches: 6. The germline CDR1 and CDR2 sequences are SGHRS and YFSETQ. CDR3 loop: CASSLVLAGVTNIQYF. CDR3 nucleotide sequence: TGCGCCAGCAGCTTGGTCCTAGCGGGAGTAACAAACATTCAGTACTTC.

The chain is built from TRBV11-3 and TRBJ2-2, with D tentatively TRBD1 (5 bases). The CDR3 has 14 residues. The V end lost 2 bases, the J end lost 7 bases, and 11 bases lay between the germline ends. Germline-derived CDR1 and CDR2 are SGHNT and YENEEA. CDR3 nucleotides: TGTGCCAGCAGCTTACAGGGTTGGGGCGGGGAGCTGTTTTTT. Its protein product is CASSLQGWGGELFF. The variable domain in full, with the rest retrieved from reference TRBV11-3 and TRBJ2-2, is EAGVVQSPRYKIIEKKQPVAFWCNPISGHNTLYWYLQNLGQGPELLIRYENEEAVDDSQLPKDRFSAERLKGVDSTLKIQPAELGDSAVYLCASSLQGWGGELFFGEGSRLTVL.

There are a few counts of this clone. The chain has TRBV5-4 and TRBJ2-1, with a weak D call TRBD2 (6 bases). V was clipped by 4 bases and J by 4 bases, with 15 bases between them. Germline V CDR1 and CDR2: SGHNT, YYREEE (reference sequence). The CDR3 is made up of 15 amino acids. CDR3 amino acids: CASSRQGTEYNEQFF. The CDR3 DNA follows: TGTGCCAGCAGCCGACAAGGGACTGAATACAATGAGCAGTTCTTC. The full variable domain, its missing parts supplied by reference TRBV5-4 and TRBJ2-1, is ETGVTQSPTHLIKTRGQQVTLRCSSQSGHNTVSWYQQALGQGPQFIFQYYREEENGRGNFPPRFSGLQFPNYSSELNVNALELDDSALYLCASSRQGTEYNEQFFGPGTRLTVL.

The chain is built from TRBV6-5 and TRBJ2-1; D remains unclear. CDR3 length: 12 residues. Germline CDR1 MNHEY, CDR2 SVGAGI. V gave up 2 bases and J gave up 9 bases, with 8 bases separating them. The CDR3 protein is CASSYPQSEQFF. The CDR3, as DNA: TGTGCCAGCAGTTACCCACAGAGTGAGCAGTTCTTC.

V and J are TRBV11-3 and TRBJ2-5; D may be TRBD1 (7 bases). The germline V gene has CDR1 SGHNT and CDR2 YENEEA. This CDR3 region has 18 residues. V was pared by 5 bases and J by 0 bases, with 22 bases between. CDR3 protein: CASSQGVGGGTDQETQYF. The CDR3 coding sequence is TGTGCCAGCAGCCAGGGGGTAGGAGGTGGGACTGACCAAGAGACCCAGTACTTC.

The chain combines TRBV27 with TRBJ1-1, with D unclear. Germline CDR1 MNHEY, CDR2 SMNVEV (reference sequence). The CDR3 contains 13 residues. V lost 3 bases and J 0 bases, leaving 5 bases between the germline ends. This CDR3 reads CASSFIMNTEAFF. The CDR3 region has the DNA TGTGCCAGCAGTTTTATAATGAACACTGAAGCTTTCTTT.

The chain is built from TRBV3-1 (or the pseudogene TRBV3-2) and TRBJ1-2; TRBD1 is a possible D gene (6 bases). Trimming shortened V by 8 bases and J by 1 base, and 23 bases separated the two germline ends. Germline CDR1 LGHDT, CDR2 YNNKEL (reference sequence). This CDR3 contains 17 residues. The CDR3, as DNA: TGTGCCAGCTCGGTCGGGGGGGCCCTTTCCCTTAACTATGGCTACACCTTC. Amino acid sequence: CASSVGGALSLNYGYTF.

The J gene is TRBJ1-1, the V gene TRBV5-1; no reliable D call. This CDR3 comprises 16 residues. Trimming removed 2 bases from V and 0 bases from J, with 14 bases in between. Germline CDR1 is SGHRS and CDR2 is YFSETQ. CDR3 loop: CASSFGGTVLNTEAFF. The CDR3 DNA reads TGCGCCAGCAGCTTCGGCGGTACGGTGTTGAACACTGAAGCTTTCTTT.

To note about this clone: Other DNA sequences from this sample encode an identical CDR3 as well. The genes are TRBV3-1 (or the pseudogene TRBV3-2) and TRBJ2-7; no firm D call. Trimming removed 5 bases at V and 0 bases at J, with 2 bases between. Germline CDR1 and CDR2: LGHDT and YNNKEL (reference sequence). The length of the CDR3 is 11 residues. CDR3 in DNA: TGTGCCAGCAGCTACTCCTACGAGCAGTACTTC. Translating gives CASSYSYEQYF.

The V gene is TRBV18, the J gene TRBJ1-4; a weak D match, TRBD1 (5 bases). Trimming took 6 bases from V and 8 from J, leaving 16 bases between them. Germline CDR1 reads KGHSH; CDR2 reads LQKENI. CDR3 size: 14 residues. CDR3 protein: CASSPVGAGEKLFF. CDR3 coding DNA: TGTGCCAGCTCGCCTGTTGGGGCCGGGGAAAAACTGTTTTTT.

The genes are TRBV6-5 and TRBJ1-1; 9 nucleotides align to TRBD1. The CDR3 has 13 amino acids. V lost 4 bases, J lost 4 bases, and 1 base stayed unmatched. The germline gives CDR1 MNHEY, CDR2 SVGAGI. CDR3 bases: TGTGCCAGCAGTTCGGGACAGGGCACTGAAGCTTTCTTT. Translated, it gives CASSSGQGTEAFF.

This chain uses TRBV30 with TRBJ1-1; TRBD1 aligns across 8 bases. The CDR3 totals 15 residues. CDR1 and CDR2 from the germline V gene are GTSNPN and SVGIG (reference sequence). J lost 7 bases, V lost 5 bases, and 15 bases had no gene match. In nucleotides, the CDR3 is TGTGCCTGGGAATACCCGGACAGGGCGACCCTTGAAGCTTTCTTT. This encodes CAWEYPDRATLEAFF.

The rearrangement joins TRBV27 to TRBJ1-6; 10 nucleotides align to TRBD1. The germline V gene has CDR1 MNHEY and CDR2 SMNVEV (reference sequence). The CDR3 sequence is 16 residues long. Trimming at V came to 2 bases and at J to 3 bases, leaving 1 base not matched to a gene. The CDR3 bases are TGTGCCAGCAGTTTAGGGGACAGGGGCTATAATTCACCCCTCCACTTT. This sequence encodes CASSLGDRGYNSPLHF.